The rows below give T cell receptor beta chains drawn from one sample of a study of CD8 T cells in ankylosing spondylitis. In TCRdb, the 5' RACE reads were re-called with MiXCR into one record per CDR3 protein. The table shows hundreds of thousands of distinct CDR3 sequences, with about 25% occurring only once. Sequenced input: blood, either unsorted or a sorted T cell fraction (not recorded which). These receptors were obtained from a male donor with ankylosing spondylitis. CDR3s include the opening cysteine and the closing phenylalanine or tryptophan. D genes are given only for firm matches. Size tells how often a clone was seen (once, few, many) or the class of an expanded clone, and some rows leave it out.

>NA|NA|TRBV12-3/TRBV12-4|TRBJ1-6
TGTGCCAGCAGTCCTGTCCAGGGGCTTAATTCACCCCTCCACTTT
CASSPVQGLNSPLHF
>TRBD1|few|TRBV15|TRBJ1-1
TGTGCCACCAGCAGTATTTACAGGGGGAACACTGAAGCTTTCTTT
CATSSIYRGNTEAFF
>NA|NA|TRBV3-1|TRBJ1-1
TGTGCCAGCAGCCAAGAGGTCCCGAACACTGAAGCTTTCTTT
CASSQEVPNTEAFF
>NA|few|TRBV7-9|TRBJ2-7
TGTGCCAGCAGCACAGGGACCGGGACACAAACACCTTCGGCGCAGTACTTC
CASSTGTGTQTPSAQYF
>NA|few|TRBV20-1|TRBJ2-3
TGCAGTGCGCGGTGGACCCCCTCAGCGCAGTATTTT
CSARWTPSAQYF
>TRBD2|NA|TRBV5-1|TRBJ2-7
TGCGCCAGCAGCTTGGATGGGACTAGCGGGAGCTACGAGCAGTACTTC
CASSLDGTSGSYEQYF
>NA|NA|TRBV19|TRBJ1-1
TGTGCCAGTAGTATGGGGCAGGGATTGAACACTGAAGCTTTCTTT
CASSMGQGLNTEAFF
>TRBD2|NA|TRBV20-1|TRBJ2-1
TGCAGTGCTGGGACTAGCGGGCTCTACAATGAGCAGTTCTTC
CSAGTSGLYNEQFF
>NA|NA|TRBV7-9|TRBJ2-2
TGTGCCAGCAGCAAGGGGGGAGGCCCGAACACCGGGGAGCTGTTTTTT
CASSKGGGPNTGELFF
>NA|few|TRBV20-1|TRBJ2-1
TGCAGTGGTAGAAGGGATATCTCCTACAATGAGCAGTTCTTC
CSGRRDISYNEQFF
>NA|NA|TRBV12-3/TRBV12-4|TRBJ1-5
TGTGCCATTAGCGGGGGCGACAATCAGCCCCAGCATTTT
CAISGGDNQPQHF
>NA|NA|TRBV6-1|TRBJ2-3
TGTGCCAGCACGCTCAGGTTACTACCCACAGATACGCAGTATTTT
CASTLRLLPTDTQYF
>NA|many|TRBV5-1|TRBJ2-1
TGCGCCAGCAGCCCCGGGTGGGGGAATGAGCAGTTCTTC
CASSPGWGNEQFF
>TRBD2|NA|TRBV5-1|TRBJ2-2
TGCGCCAGCAGTCTGAGGGGCGGGAGTCCCACCGGGGAGCTGTTTTTT
CASSLRGGSPTGELFF